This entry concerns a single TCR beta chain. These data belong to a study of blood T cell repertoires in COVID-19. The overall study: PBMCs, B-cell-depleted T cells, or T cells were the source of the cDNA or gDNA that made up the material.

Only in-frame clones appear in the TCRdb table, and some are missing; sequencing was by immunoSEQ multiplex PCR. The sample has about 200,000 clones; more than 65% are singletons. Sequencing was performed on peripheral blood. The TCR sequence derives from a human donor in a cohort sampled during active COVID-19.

Here the CDR3 reads CASSLYGRSYEQYF. CDR3 in DNA: TGTGCCAGCAGCTTATATGGGCGATCCTACGAGCAGTACTTC. V gene TRBV7-8 combines with J gene TRBJ2-7; D gene ambiguous. Trimming removed 2 bases at V and 1 base at J, with 9 bases between. The CDR3 length is 14 residues. The germline gives CDR1 SGHVS, CDR2 FQNEAQ.